This passage covers 4 T cell receptor beta chains from one sample sequenced in a study of PD-L1 blockade in urothelial cancer. Assay: immunoSEQ multiplex PCR; the TCRdb copy retains only in-frame clones and omits some. The profile shows around 80,000 clones, approximately 90% of them singletons. The time point denotes: peripheral blood 6 weeks after treatment start. Sequencing used PBMCs, obtained around atezolizumab (anti-PD-L1) treatment. These receptors were collected from a woman of 80 years or more with urothelial cancer.

The rearrangement links TRBV5-4 to TRBJ1-1; D possibly corresponds to TRBD1 (5 bases). This CDR3 has 15 amino acids. Germline V gives CDR1 SGHNT, CDR2 YYREEE (reference sequence). The V end was cut by 2 bases, the J end by 0 bases, with 11 bases between. DNA of the CDR3: TGTGCCAGCAGCTTTAGTACAGGAGTGAACACTGAAGCTTTCTTT. Amino acid sequence: CASSFSTGVNTEAFF.

The chain uses TRBV18 and TRBJ2-7, with 7 bases matching TRBD2. J lost 3 bases, V lost 6 bases, and 11 bases had no gene match. Germline assignment: CDR1 KGHSH and CDR2 LQKENI. This CDR3 region has 15 residues. The CDR3 is CASSIRGETLYEQYF. The CDR3 DNA reads TGTGCCAGCTCTATTCGGGGGGAAACACTCTACGAGCAGTACTTC.

This rearrangement joins TRBV7-3 to TRBJ1-4; 8 bases match TRBD1. V shed 0 bases and J 8 bases; nucleotides not matched to a gene: 5. This CDR3 is built from 15 residues. Germline loops: CDR1 SGHTA, CDR2 FQGTGA. The CDR3 DNA follows: TGTGCCAGCAGCTTAACCGGACAGGGATACGAAAAACTGTTTTTT. It encodes CASSLTGQGYEKLFF.

The gene calls are TRBV19 and TRBJ2-5; D may be TRBD2 (6 bases). The ends were cut back, 5 bases at V and 5 bases at J, with 15 bases in the middle. Germline CDR1 and CDR2: LNHDA and SQIVND (reference sequence). CDR3 length: 14 amino acids. The CDR3 spells CASSPNRGKETQYF. The CDR3 DNA sequence: TGTGCCAGTAGTCCAAACCGCGGGAAGGAGACCCAGTACTTC.